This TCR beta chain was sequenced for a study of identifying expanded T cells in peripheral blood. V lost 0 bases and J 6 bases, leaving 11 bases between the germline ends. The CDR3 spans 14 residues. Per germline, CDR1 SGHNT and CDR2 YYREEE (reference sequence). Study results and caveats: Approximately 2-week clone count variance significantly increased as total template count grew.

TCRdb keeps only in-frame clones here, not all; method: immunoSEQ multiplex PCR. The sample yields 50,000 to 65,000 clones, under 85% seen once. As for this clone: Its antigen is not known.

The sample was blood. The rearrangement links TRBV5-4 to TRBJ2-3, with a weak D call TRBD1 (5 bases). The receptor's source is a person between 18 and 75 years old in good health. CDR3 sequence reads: CASSLAGPLDTQYF. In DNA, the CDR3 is TGTGCCAGCAGCTTGGCAGGGCCTTTGGATACGCAGTATTTT. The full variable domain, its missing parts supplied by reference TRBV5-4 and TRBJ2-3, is ETGVTQSPTHLIKTRGQQVTLRCSSQSGHNTVSWYQQALGQGPQFIFQYYREEENGRGNFPPRFSGLQFPNYSSELNVNALELDDSALYLCASSLAGPLDTQYFGPGTRLTVL.